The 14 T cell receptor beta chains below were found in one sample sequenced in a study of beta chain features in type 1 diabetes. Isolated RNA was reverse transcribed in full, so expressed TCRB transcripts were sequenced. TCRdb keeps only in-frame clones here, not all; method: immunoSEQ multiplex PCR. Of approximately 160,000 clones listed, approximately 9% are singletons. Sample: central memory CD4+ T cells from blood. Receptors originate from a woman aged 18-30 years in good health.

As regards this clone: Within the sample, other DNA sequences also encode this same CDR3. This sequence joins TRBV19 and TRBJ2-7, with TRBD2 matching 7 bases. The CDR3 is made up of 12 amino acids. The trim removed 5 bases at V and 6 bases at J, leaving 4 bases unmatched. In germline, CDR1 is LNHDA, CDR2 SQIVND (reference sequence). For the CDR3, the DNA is TGTGCCAGTAGTCCACCGGGGGGCGAGCAGTACTTC. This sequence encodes CASSPPGGEQYF.

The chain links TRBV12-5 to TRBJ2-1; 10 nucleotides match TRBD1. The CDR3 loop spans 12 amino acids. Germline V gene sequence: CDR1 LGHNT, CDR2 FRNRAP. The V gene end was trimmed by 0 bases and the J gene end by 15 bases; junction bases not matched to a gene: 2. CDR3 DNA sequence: TGTGCTAGTGGTTTGGTAGGGACAGGGGTGTTCTTC. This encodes CASGLVGTGVFF.

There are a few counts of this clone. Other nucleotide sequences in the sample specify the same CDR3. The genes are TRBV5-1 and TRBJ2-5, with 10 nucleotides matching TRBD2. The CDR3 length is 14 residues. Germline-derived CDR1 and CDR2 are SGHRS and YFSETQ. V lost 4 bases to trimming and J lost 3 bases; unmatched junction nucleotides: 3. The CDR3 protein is CASSSGLAEETQYF. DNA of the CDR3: TGCGCCAGCAGCAGTGGACTAGCGGAAGAGACCCAGTACTTC.

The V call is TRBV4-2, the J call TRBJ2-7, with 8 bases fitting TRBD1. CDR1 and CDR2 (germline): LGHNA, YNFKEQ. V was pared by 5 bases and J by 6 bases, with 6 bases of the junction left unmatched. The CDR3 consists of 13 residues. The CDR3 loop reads CASSLADRGEQYF. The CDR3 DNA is TGTGCCAGCAGCTTGGCCGACAGGGGCGAGCAGTACTTC.

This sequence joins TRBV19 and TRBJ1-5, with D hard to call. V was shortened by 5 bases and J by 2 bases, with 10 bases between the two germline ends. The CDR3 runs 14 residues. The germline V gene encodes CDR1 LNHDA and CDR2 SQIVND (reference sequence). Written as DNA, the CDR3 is TGTGCCAGTAGTTCTCCCGGGGGCAATCAGCCCCAGCATTTT. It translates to CASSSPGGNQPQHF.

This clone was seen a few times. The CDR3 bases are TGTGCCTGGAGACGACCCCGGTTGGACTTTAACTATGGCTACACCTTC. Protein sequence: CAWRRPRLDFNYGYTF. This chain uses TRBV30 with TRBJ1-2; no definite D call. The CDR3 is 16 amino acids. V was trimmed by 3 bases and J by 1 base, leaving 18 bases between them. Germline-derived CDR1 and CDR2 are GTSNPN and SVGIG (reference sequence). Complete variable domain (other parts from reference TRBV30 and TRBJ1-2): SQTIHQWPATLVQPVGSPLSLECTVEGTSNPNLYWYRQAAGRGLQLLFYSVGIGQISSEVPQNLSASRPQDRQFILSSKKLLLSDSGFYLCAWRRPRLDFNYGYTFGSGTRLTVV.

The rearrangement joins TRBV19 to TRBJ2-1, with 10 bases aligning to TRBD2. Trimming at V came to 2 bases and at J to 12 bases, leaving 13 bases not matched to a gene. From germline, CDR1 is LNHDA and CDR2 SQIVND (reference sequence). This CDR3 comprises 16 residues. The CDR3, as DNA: TGTGCCAGTAGTATAAGGTTCAGCGGGGGGGCTTTGGTGCAGTTCTTC. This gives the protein CASSIRFSGGALVQFF.

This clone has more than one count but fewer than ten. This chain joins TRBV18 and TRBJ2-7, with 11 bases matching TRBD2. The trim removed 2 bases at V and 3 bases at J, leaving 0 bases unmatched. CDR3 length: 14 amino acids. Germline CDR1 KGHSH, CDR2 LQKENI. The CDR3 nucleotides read TGTGCCAGCTCACCAGGGACTAGCGGCTACGAGCAGTACTTC. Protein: CASSPGTSGYEQYF.

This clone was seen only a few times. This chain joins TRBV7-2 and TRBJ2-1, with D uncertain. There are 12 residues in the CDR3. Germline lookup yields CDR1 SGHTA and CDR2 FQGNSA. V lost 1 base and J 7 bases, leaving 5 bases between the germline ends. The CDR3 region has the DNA TGTGCCAGCAGCTTAGGCGCTAATGAGCAGTTCTTC. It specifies CASSLGANEQFF.

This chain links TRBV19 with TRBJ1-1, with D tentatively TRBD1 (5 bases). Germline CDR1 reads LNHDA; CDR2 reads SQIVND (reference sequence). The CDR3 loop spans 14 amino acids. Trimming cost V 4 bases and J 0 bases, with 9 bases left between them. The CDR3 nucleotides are TGTGCCAGTAGTAGGGACTACATGAACACTGAAGCTTTCTTT. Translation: CASSRDYMNTEAFF.

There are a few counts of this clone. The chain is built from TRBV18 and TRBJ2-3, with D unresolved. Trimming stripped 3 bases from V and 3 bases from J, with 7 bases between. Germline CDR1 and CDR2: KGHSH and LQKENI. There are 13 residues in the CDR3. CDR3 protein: CASSPLGTDTQYF. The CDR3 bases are TGTGCCAGCTCACCTCTAGGTACAGATACGCAGTATTTT.

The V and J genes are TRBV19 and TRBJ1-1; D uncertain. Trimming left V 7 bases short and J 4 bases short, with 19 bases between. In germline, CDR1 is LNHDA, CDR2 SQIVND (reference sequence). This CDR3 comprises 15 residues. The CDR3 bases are TGTGCCAGTACCTCTAGTCGGGGTAGGGCCACTGAAGCTTTCTTT. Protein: CASTSSRGRATEAFF.

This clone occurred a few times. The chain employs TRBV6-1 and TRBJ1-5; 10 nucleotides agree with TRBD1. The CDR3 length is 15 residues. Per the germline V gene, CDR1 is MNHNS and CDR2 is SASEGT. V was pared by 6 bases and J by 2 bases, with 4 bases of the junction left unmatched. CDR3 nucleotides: TGTGCCAGCAGGACAGGGGGCGCAGGCAATCAGCCCCAGCATTTT. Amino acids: CASRTGGAGNQPQHF.

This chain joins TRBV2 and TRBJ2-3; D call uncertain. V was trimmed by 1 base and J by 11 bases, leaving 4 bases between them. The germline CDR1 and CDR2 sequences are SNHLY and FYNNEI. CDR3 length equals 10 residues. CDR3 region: CASSEGRQYF. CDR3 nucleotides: TGTGCCAGCAGTGAAGGTCGGCAGTATTTT.